This T cell receptor (beta chain) is drawn from a study of control samples from healthy donors and cancer patients. As regards this clone: The sample contains more than one DNA sequence encoding this CDR3.

Only in-frame clones appear in the TCRdb table, and some are missing; sequencing was by immunoSEQ multiplex PCR. The data contain under 200,000 clones, 93% of them singletons. Germline trimming cut 6 bases from V and 2 bases from J; bases unmatched to any gene: 3. The CDR3 is 14 amino acids. Per the germline V gene, CDR1 is SGHTA and CDR2 is FQGNSA. The specimen sequenced was blood. The clonotype was recovered from a woman in her fifties or sixties in good health. V usage is TRBV7-2 and J usage is TRBJ1-5, with 8 bases that match TRBD1. CDR3 in amino acids: CASSPDRGNQPQHF. The CDR3 DNA reads as TGTGCCAGCAGTCCGGACAGGGGCAATCAGCCCCAGCATTTT.